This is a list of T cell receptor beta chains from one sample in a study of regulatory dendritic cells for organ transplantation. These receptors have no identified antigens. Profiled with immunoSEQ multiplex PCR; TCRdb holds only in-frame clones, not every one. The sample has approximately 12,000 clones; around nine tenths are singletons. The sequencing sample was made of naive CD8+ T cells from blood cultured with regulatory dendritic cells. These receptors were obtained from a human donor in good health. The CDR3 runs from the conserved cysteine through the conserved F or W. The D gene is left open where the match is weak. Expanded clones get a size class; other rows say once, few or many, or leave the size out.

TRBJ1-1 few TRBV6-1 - CASRKVGGNTEAFF TGTGCCAGCAGGAAGGTGGGGGGGAACACTGAAGCTTTCTTT
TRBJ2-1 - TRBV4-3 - CASSQDRGGDSYNEQFF TGCGCCAGCAGCCAAGATCGCGGCGGGGACTCCTACAATGAGCAGTTCTTC
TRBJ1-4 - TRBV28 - CASSLGEKLFF TGTGCCAGCAGCCTCGGGGAAAAACTGTTTTTT
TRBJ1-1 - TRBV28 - CASRRQSGTEAFF TGTGCCAGCAGAAGACAATCGGGCACTGAAGCTTTCTTT
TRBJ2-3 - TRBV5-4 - CASSSGDRLTDTQYF TGTGCCAGCAGCTCGGGAGACAGGCTCACAGATACGCAGTATTTT
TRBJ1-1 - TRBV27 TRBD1 CASCQGENTEAFF TGTGCCAGCTGCCAGGGGGAGAACACTGAAGCTTTCTTT
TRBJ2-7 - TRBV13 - CASSSREHEQYF TGTGCCAGCAGCTCTCGGGAGCATGAGCAGTACTTC
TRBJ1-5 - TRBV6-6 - CASDYSNQPQHF TGTGCCAGCGATTATAGCAATCAGCCCCAGCATTTT
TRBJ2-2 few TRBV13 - CALGTEANTGELFF TGTGCCCTGGGGACGGAAGCGAACACCGGGGAGCTGTTTTTT
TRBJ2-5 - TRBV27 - CASKVEGLGETQYF TGTGCCAGCAAGGTGGAGGGGCTCGGGGAGACCCAGTACTTC
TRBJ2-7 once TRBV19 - CASSMRSGNYEQYF TGTGCCAGTAGTATGCGGAGTGGCAACTACGAGCAGTACTTC
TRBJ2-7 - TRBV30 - CAWSQPDTGTYEQYF TGTGCCTGGAGTCAACCGGATACCGGGACCTACGAGCAGTACTTC
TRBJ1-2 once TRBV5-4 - CASSVSRSDYGYTF TGTGCCAGCAGCGTGTCCAGATCTGACTATGGCTACACCTTC
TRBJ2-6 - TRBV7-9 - CASRSEGRVSGANVLTF TGTGCCAGCAGAAGCGAGGGACGGGTCTCTGGGGCCAACGTCCTGACTTTC
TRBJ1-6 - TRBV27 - CASSFSWMRNSPLHF TGTGCCAGCAGTTTTTCGTGGATGCGGAATTCACCCCTCCACTTT
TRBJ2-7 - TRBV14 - CASSEGLPAMYHEQYF TGTGCCAGCAGCGAAGGACTACCCGCGATGTATCACGAGCAGTACTTC
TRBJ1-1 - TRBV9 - CASSVVWTPLSEANTEAFF TGTGCCAGCAGCGTAGTTTGGACACCACTAAGTGAGGCGAACACTGAAGCTTTCTTT
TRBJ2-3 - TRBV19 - CASSIAPGVWADTQYF TGTGCCAGTAGTATTGCCCCGGGGGTGTGGGCAGATACGCAGTATTTT
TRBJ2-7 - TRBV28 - CASSSISYEQYF TGTGCCAGCAGCTCTATTTCGTACGAGCAGTACTTC
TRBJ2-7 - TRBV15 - CATSRDLGEYEQYF TGTGCCACCAGCAGAGATCTAGGTGAATACGAGCAGTACTTC
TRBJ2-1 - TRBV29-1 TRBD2 CSAGGSSYNEQFF TGCAGTGCGGGGGGGAGCTCCTACAATGAGCAGTTCTTC
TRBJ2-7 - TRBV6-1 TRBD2 CASSGGTEQYF TGTGCCAGCAGCGGGGGGACCGAGCAGTACTTC
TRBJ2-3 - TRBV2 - CASSLSRSGADTQYF TGTGCCAGCAGTTTGAGTCGTAGTGGGGCAGATACGCAGTATTTT
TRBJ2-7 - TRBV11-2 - CASSWTYEQYF TGTGCCAGCAGCTGGACCTACGAGCAGTACTTC
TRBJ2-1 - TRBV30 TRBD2 CAWSPGTSSNEQFF TGTGCCTGGAGTCCTGGGACTAGCTCCAATGAGCAGTTCTTC
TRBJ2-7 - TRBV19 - CASSISGTEGYEQYF TGTGCCAGTAGTATATCCGGGACGGAGGGTTACGAGCAGTACTTC
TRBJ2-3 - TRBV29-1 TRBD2 CSVGASGSLDTQYF TGCAGCGTTGGCGCTAGCGGGAGTTTAGATACGCAGTATTTT
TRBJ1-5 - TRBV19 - CASSIDPGLGPQHF TGTGCCAGTAGTATAGATCCGGGGTTGGGGCCCCAGCATTTT